The 6 T cell receptor beta chains below were found in one sample sequenced in a study of identical twins. Each CDR3 protein is one row after TCRdb ran MiXCR on the 5' RACE reads. The repertoire includes nearly 650,000 distinct CDR3 sequences, about 7% of them detected once, and about 1.6% sits in the top ten. The sample also formed part of further work on yellow fever vaccine responses in identical twins.

The sequencing sample was made of PBMCs. The receptors stem from a young woman in good health.

This clonotype turned up a few times. This CDR3 is CATGRQGSEAFF. The CDR3 bases are TGTGCCACCGGGCGGCAGGGGAGTGAAGCTTTCTTT. The rearrangement links TRBV15 to TRBJ1-1, with D possibly TRBD1 on 6 matching bases. CDR1 and CDR2 (germline): LNHNV, YYDKDF (reference sequence). The CDR3 is 12 amino acids. V shed 8 bases and J shed 7 bases, with 14 bases lying between them.

This clonotype was seen repeatedly, ten times or more. V is TRBV5-5 and J is TRBJ1-6, with a weak D call TRBD1 (6 bases). The length of the CDR3 is 14 residues. V was cut by 4 bases and J by 7 bases, with 12 bases left in between. From germline, CDR1 is SGHKS and CDR2 YYEKEE (reference sequence). CDR3 amino acids: CASSRGPTNSPLHF. CDR3 sequence (DNA): TGTGCCAGCAGCCGGGGGCCGACCAATTCACCCCTCCACTTT.

Notes on this clonotype: The junction departs from the called germline gene at one end, perhaps through a read error. The CDR3 DNA reads TGTGCCAGCACCTTAGTCGCAGGGGACACTGAAGCTTTCTTT. Protein: CASTLVAGDTEAFF. The chain carries TRBV11-3 and TRBJ1-1; D perhaps matches TRBD1 (6 bases). This CDR3 is built from 14 residues. The germline V gene encodes CDR1 SGHNT and CDR2 YENEEA. Filled out from reference TRBV11-3 and TRBJ1-1, the complete variable domain reads EAGVVQSPRYKIIEKKQPVAFWCNPISGHNTLYWYLQNLGQGPELLIRYENEEAVDDSQLPKDRFSAERLKGVDSTLKIQPAELGDSAVYLCASTLVAGDTEAFFGQGTRLTVV.

This clonotype came up a few times. The genes are TRBV12-3 or TRBV12-4 and TRBJ2-1; 8 bases are shared with TRBD2. The CDR3 consists of 14 residues. The V gene end was trimmed by 3 bases and the J gene end by 12 bases; junction bases not matched to a gene: 10. This CDR3 reads CASSFEGGGRRQFF. CDR3 DNA: TGTGCCAGCAGTTTCGAGGGGGGCGGGAGGAGGCAGTTCTTC.

The chain links TRBV20-1 to TRBJ1-1; 7 bases agree with TRBD1. This CDR3 is 13 amino acids long. The V segment lost 5 bases and the J segment 5 bases; nucleotides outside the gene matches: 8. Germline loops: CDR1 DFQATT, CDR2 SNEGSKA (reference sequence). Here the CDR3 DNA reads TGCAGTGCTCCCGACAGGGTGCGGACTGAAGCTTTCTTT. This translates into CSAPDRVRTEAFF.

This clonotype has a count of ten or more. The chain has TRBV24-1 and TRBJ1-1, with D hard to call. The germline gives CDR1 KGHDR, CDR2 SFDVKD. The CDR3 covers 13 residues. Between the trimmed V and J ends, which lost 5 bases and 0 bases, there was a span of 6 bases. CDR3 protein: CATSGDMNTEAFF. As DNA, the CDR3 is TGTGCCACCAGTGGTGACATGAACACTGAAGCTTTCTTT.